The 4 T cell receptor beta chains below were found in one sample sequenced in a study of T cell changes during pregnancy in multiple sclerosis. Data came from immunoSEQ multiplex PCR; TCRdb stores just in-frame clones and leaves some out. The sample carries tens of thousands of clones, roughly 86% recorded once. Sequencing was performed on peripheral blood, taken in the first trimester of pregnancy. All receptors come from a female donor with multiple sclerosis, enrolled in a pregnancy study.

The gene calls are TRBV21-1 and TRBJ2-3; TRBD2 reflects the table's D call only, with no check against the DNA. TRBV21-1 constitutes a pseudogene. CDR3 size: 22 residues. The CDR3 loop reads CASSKKSPAGSGSGGGTDTQYF. The CDR3 DNA sequence: TGTGCCAGCAGCAAAAAGTCCCCGGCGGGTAGCGGGAGTGGGGGGGGCACAGATACGCAGTATTTT.

The rearrangement joins TRBV2 to TRBJ1-4, with TRBD1 matching 10 bases. The CDR3 is made up of 14 amino acids. Germline CDR1 reads SNHLY; CDR2 reads FYNNEI. Trimming cost V 6 bases and J 5 bases; bases outside gene matches: 3. The CDR3 DNA follows: TGTGCCAGCAGCCAGGACAGGGGGAATGAAAAACTGTTTTTT. Its translation is CASSQDRGNEKLFF.

J is TRBJ2-7 and V is TRBV7-2; 9 bases align to TRBD1. V lost 3 bases to trimming and J lost 6 bases; unmatched junction nucleotides: 15. The germline V gene has CDR1 SGHTA and CDR2 FQGNSA. CDR3 size: 17 residues. CDR3 amino acids: CASSLNRGPYLTIEQYF. The CDR3, as DNA: TGTGCCAGCAGCTTGAACAGGGGGCCGTACCTTACTATCGAGCAGTACTTC.

The chain employs TRBV29-1 and TRBJ1-2; TRBD1 might be the D (5 bases). Trimming took off 4 bases at V and 6 bases at J, with 15 bases between the two ends. The CDR3 contains 13 residues. Germline lookup yields CDR1 SQVTM and CDR2 ANQGSEA. The CDR3 spells CSVGEGVKDGYTF. CDR3 sequence (DNA): TGCAGCGTTGGAGAAGGGGTGAAGGATGGCTACACCTTC.